A selection of T cell receptor beta chains follows, all from one sample in a study of T cells in Graves' hyperthyroidism and ophthalmopathy. One entry per CDR3 protein, called by TCRdb with MiXCR from the multiplex PCR reads. The sample gives a few hundred thousand distinct CDR3 sequences, roughly 25% of which show up once; roughly 80% is in the top ten. Material: blood. The receptors here all came from a man aged 45 to 65 with Graves' hyperthyroidism. The conserved cysteine and the conserved F or W are not part of the CDR3 here. A D gene is named only where the DNA matches it firmly.

NA TRBV4-1 ASSQDDRMMNTEAF
TRBD1 TRBV18 ASSGTVLSDYGYT
TRBD1 TRBV12-3/TRBV12-4 ASSPQGGNQPQH
TRBD1 TRBV9 ASSVDPGTVKNIQY
TRBD1 TRBV9 ASSVQGASTEAF
NA TRBV6-1 ASSERGVGETQY
NA TRBV13 ASSLEVREAF
TRBD2 TRBV13 ASTRTSGSTDTQY
TRBD2 TRBV7-9 ASSLNSGGTGELF
TRBD1 TRBV6-1 ASSPSRQGGGEKLF
NA TRBV19 ASSPSSVETQY
TRBD2 TRBV12-3/TRBV12-4 ASSQTSSGSGGQY
NA TRBV19 ASSIETGYYEQF
TRBD1 TRBV2 ASSRRQGGNSPLH
TRBD2 TRBV27 ASSLQTSGTGELF
TRBD1 TRBV5-1 ASSMTGPSTDTQY
NA TRBV9 ASSPPTGRYAETQY
TRBD2 TRBV20-1 SARKSGTSLGEQF
NA TRBV7-3 ASSLKEGAEAF
NA TRBV20-1 SASSPGAGANEQF
TRBD1 TRBV5-1 ASSLRQGEGVNTEAF
NA TRBV11-2 ASSLVGGGYGYT
TRBD1 TRBV30 AWRTDRRSEAF
NA TRBV20-1 SARGQEGPADTQY
TRBD1 TRBV11-2 ASSLRRGDTQY
NA TRBV29-1 SVPEELAGATDTQH
NA TRBV7-2 ASSLKVGGNIQY
NA TRBV11-2 ASSSSRVENIQY
NA TRBV5-6 ASSWTQGNTEAF
TRBD1 TRBV2 ASRPGTGTYEQY
TRBD1 TRBV11-3 ASSFGGQEVGREQY
NA TRBV2 ASSAASRTDTQY
NA TRBV5-1 ASSTQGRMNEQY
NA TRBV24-1 ATSSGATGELF
TRBD2 TRBV5-1 ASSPGLAGTTGELF
NA TRBV5-6 ASSLTGVSYEQY
NA TRBV29-1 SVDRSQETQY
TRBD2 TRBV10-3 AIKSGSPYEQY
TRBD2 TRBV7-9 ASTRTSGRGKTQY
NA TRBV11-3 ASSLATRSYEQY
TRBD2 TRBV6-1 ASSVISGSQTQY